What follows are 3 T cell receptor beta chains derived from one specimen sequenced in a study of blood T cell repertoires in COVID-19. TCRdb keeps only in-frame clones here, not all; method: immunoSEQ multiplex PCR. The sample has some 45,000 clones; over 75% are singletons. Input material: peripheral blood. These receptors originate from a human donor in a cohort sampled during active COVID-19.

The CDR3 nucleotides read TGTGCCAGTATAGGGGGCGGTATGAGAGGCTACACCTTC. This sequence encodes CASIGGGMRGYTF. V gene TRBV19 combines with J gene TRBJ1-2, with 7 bases fitting TRBD1. CDR3 length: 13 residues. V lost 7 bases, J lost 8 bases, and 10 bases stayed unmatched. Germline V gene data show CDR1 as LNHDA and CDR2 as SQIVND (reference sequence).

The chain uses TRBV2 and TRBJ1-4, with 7 bases fitting TRBD1. Per the germline V gene, CDR1 is SNHLY and CDR2 is FYNNEI. Losses at the gene ends were 7 bases for V and 4 bases for J; bases not matched to a gene: 3. The CDR3 is made up of 13 amino acids. CDR3 sequence reads: CASNRDSNEKLFF. DNA for the CDR3: TGTGCCAGCAACCGGGACAGTAATGAAAAACTGTTTTTT. Supplemented by reference TRBV2 and TRBJ1-4, the full variable domain reads EPEVTQTPSHQVTQMGQEVILRCVPISNHLYFYWYRQILGQKVEFLVSFYNNEISEKSEIFDDQFSVERPDGSNFTLKIRSTKLEDSAMYFCASNRDSNEKLFFGSGTQLSVL.

V usage is TRBV5-1 and J usage is TRBJ2-1; 13 nucleotides match TRBD2. The CDR3 totals 15 residues. V gave up 6 bases and J gave up 9 bases; unmatched junction bases: 9. Germline CDR1 reads SGHRS; CDR2 reads YFSETQ. The CDR3 spells CASTSLAGGQSEQFF. The CDR3 nucleotides are TGCGCCAGCACTTCACTAGCGGGAGGGCAAAGTGAGCAGTTCTTC.